Described below is a single T cell receptor beta chain sequence and its context. This sample was taken from a study of cytomegalovirus exposure and HLA in healthy donors. 60 Vbeta and 13 Jbeta primers were used in PCR. Clones were sequenced by immunoSEQ multiplex PCR, and TCRdb holds only the in-frame ones, with some missing. This table has 35,000 to 45,000 clones, roughly 76% appearing once. Per the germline V gene, CDR1 is SNHLY and CDR2 is FYNNEI. The V gene lost 1 base and the J gene lost 8 bases, with 11 bases spanning the gap. This CDR3 region has 13 residues. This receptor was obtained from a woman in her 40s in good health and CMV-seronegative. This chain links TRBV2 with TRBJ1-2; D might be TRBD1 (5 bases). Sample: PBMCs. CDR3 sequence reads: CASSEGGAGGYTF. Here the CDR3 DNA reads TGTGCCAGCAGTGAAGGTGGGGCGGGAGGCTACACCTTC. Combining the CDR3 with reference TRBV2 and TRBJ1-2 gives the whole variable domain EPEVTQTPSHQVTQMGQEVILRCVPISNHLYFYWYRQILGQKVEFLVSFYNNEISEKSEIFDDQFSVERPDGSNFTLKIRSTKLEDSAMYFCASSEGGAGGYTFGSGTRLTVV.